This paragraph covers one TCR beta chain sequence. CDR3 length: 13 residues. This entry belongs to a study of blood T cell repertoires in COVID-19. This table comes from immunoSEQ multiplex PCR, and its TCRdb copy is limited to in-frame clones, with some not included. The sample has about 120,000 clones, 75% to 95% seen once; the top ten hold 1.8%. Sequencing used peripheral blood. This TCR derives from a human donor with active COVID-19. The donor label of this sample is uncertain. The chain has TRBV21-1 and TRBJ1-2. TRBV21-1 corresponds to a pseudogene. CDR3 amino acids: CASSNIAGFGYTF. The CDR3 nucleotides read TGTGCCAGCAGCAACATAGCGGGGTTCGGCTACACCTTC.